The entry below describes one T cell receptor (beta chain). This entry is derived from a study of patients and donors after allogeneic stem cell transplantation. Trimming pared 5 bases from V and 10 bases from J, leaving 24 bases between. The CDR3 has 15 residues. Germline CDR1 reads SEHNR; CDR2 reads FQNEAQ (reference sequence). TCRdb analysed the RT-PCR reads with MiXCR anew, one entry per CDR3 protein. There are about 110,000 distinct CDR3 sequences in the sample; around 35% occur only once, and about 27% lies in the top ten. The genes are TRBV7-9 and TRBJ2-7; tentative D call: TRBD1 (5 bases). This TCR was sampled from a human donor who was either an allogeneic HSCT recipient or a stem cell or donor lymphocyte infusion donor (not recorded which). It is not recorded whose cells these are; they may come from a transplant donor. The sequencing sample was made of blood, either unsorted or a sorted T cell fraction (not recorded which). The CDR3 nucleotides read TGTGCCAGCAGCCCCCCAGGGTCCCCCAGCCATCATCAGTACTTC. It translates to CASSPPGSPSHHQYF. Using reference TRBV7-9 and TRBJ2-7 for the parts outside the CDR3, the full variable domain is DTGVSQNPRHKITKRGQNVTFRCDPISEHNRLYWYRQTLGQGPEFLTYFQNEAQLEKSRLLSDRFSAERPKGSFSTLEIQRTEQGDSAMYLCASSPPGSPSHHQYFGPGTRLTVT.